The rows below give T cell receptor beta chains drawn from one sample of a study of T cells expressing NK-cell markers. TCRdb re-analyzed the 5' RACE reads; it lists each CDR3 protein once, without DNA. The sample has 350,000 to 500,000 distinct CDR3 sequences. The specimen sequenced was blood T cells: a sorted CD56 or NKG2C T cell subset, CD4+ or CD8+ T cells, or bulk PBMC T cells (not recorded which). The receptors originated from a woman between 18 and 75 years old in good health. The CDR3 runs from the conserved cysteine through the conserved F or W.

J gene,V gene,CDR3 protein
TRBJ2-7,TRBV20-1,CSATLAGVQQYF
TRBJ2-7,TRBV5-1,CASSSGDVGYEQYF
TRBJ1-2,TRBV3-1,CASSQETNYGYTF
TRBJ2-1,TRBV24-1,CATSDSGRGTYNEQFF
TRBJ2-7,TRBV30,CAWEPQRASYEQYF
TRBJ1-1,TRBV20-1,CSSRREDLNTEAFF
TRBJ2-1,TRBV18,CASSPGLAGSIRYNEQFF
TRBJ2-1,TRBV7-3,CASSLTAGGTNEQFF
TRBJ2-1,TRBV20-1,CSAFTSGRNGNEQFF
TRBJ2-4,TRBV2,CASSDGLAKNIQYF
TRBJ2-7,TRBV28,CASSPIGTGGYEQYF
TRBJ2-2,TRBV6-2/TRBV6-3,CASSLGQRTSGELFF
TRBJ1-5,TRBV6-1,CASSAGQPGTYSNQPQHF
TRBJ2-7,TRBV3-1,CASSQEAGISLYEQYF
TRBJ2-7,TRBV30,CAWDRSVDEQYF
TRBJ2-3,TRBV4-2,CASSQGGPEVTQYF
TRBJ2-5,TRBV28,CASRPGTSGRAQYF
TRBJ1-2,TRBV20-1,CSARPTGWDGYTF
TRBJ2-1,TRBV6-2/TRBV6-3,CASSYVGWDPNNEQFF
TRBJ1-3,TRBV10-2,CASRTGQAGNTIYF
TRBJ2-1,TRBV12-5,CASGTGGGYNEQFF
TRBJ2-1,TRBV12-5,CASFLEGLPQLDEQFF
TRBJ2-7,TRBV6-2/TRBV6-3,CASRLLGTSLYEQYF
TRBJ1-3,TRBV12-3/TRBV12-4,CASERTGNGNTIYF
TRBJ2-2,TRBV6-2/TRBV6-3,CASSRTGGDTGELFF
TRBJ1-1,TRBV9,CASSVVGDEAFF
TRBJ2-4,TRBV11-1,CASSADRGPGKNIQYF
TRBJ1-3,TRBV29-1,CSVADRLSGNTIYF
TRBJ1-6,TRBV7-2,CASSLLPRVGSPLHF
TRBJ2-3,TRBV20-1,CSAREVGTPTDTQYF
TRBJ2-2,TRBV2,CASRDYNTGELFF
TRBJ2-4,TRBV7-3,CASSQAPTGAAKNIQYF
TRBJ2-3,TRBV27,CASAALGGTDTQYF
TRBJ2-7,TRBV30,CAWVRDIGSYEQYF
TRBJ2-5,TRBV27,CASSLLGTAQETQYF
TRBJ2-6,TRBV3-1,CASSQGLLSGANVLTF
TRBJ2-5,TRBV7-8,CASSLAGTSGRTHETQYF
TRBJ2-5,TRBV6-1,CASSEYGGGQETQYF
TRBJ2-7,TRBV6-1,CASSEWTGNNEQYF
TRBJ2-7,TRBV3-1,CASSQGGGGEQYF
TRBJ2-1,TRBV18,CASSPEGLAGNNEQFF
TRBJ1-2,TRBV7-9,CASSLRDRGYGYTF
TRBJ2-4,TRBV18,CASSPTGGTKNIQYF
TRBJ2-5,TRBV18,CASSLDRQETQYF
TRBJ2-1,TRBV20-1,CSARDSAEGGSSEQFF
TRBJ2-4,TRBV11-2,CASSLSGGTRDIQYF
TRBJ2-7,TRBV20-1,CSARQGAGVLVEQYF
TRBJ1-1,TRBV7-8,CASSNHLNTEAFF
TRBJ2-6,TRBV19,CASSRARGDSGANVLTF
TRBJ1-2,TRBV18,CASTQGSNYGYTF
TRBJ2-7,TRBV27,CASSLRGRVSEQYF
TRBJ1-6,TRBV7-2,CASRLGDSPLHF
TRBJ2-1,TRBV7-9,CASRSRAPGGEQFF
TRBJ2-3,TRBV9,CASSVDLVVGGGTDTQYF
TRBJ2-2,TRBV12-3/TRBV12-4,CASSLRPLNTGELFF
TRBJ1-4,TRBV4-1,CASSQGSGGEKLFF
TRBJ2-4,TRBV7-2,CASSQQGGSDIQYF
TRBJ2-1,TRBV7-3,CASSLITTGEQFF
TRBJ2-1,TRBV5-1,CASSPDSVGSYNEQFF
TRBJ2-3,TRBV7-2,CASSPTTLSTQYF